This TCR beta chain was documented in a study of shared clonotypes between healthy human individuals. CDR1 MNHEY and CDR2 SVGAGI come from the germline V gene. The CDR3 sequence is 13 residues long. The V and J ends lost 6 bases and 0 bases respectively, with 6 bases between them. Study conclusions and caveats: Memory subsets had estimated richness that was generally smaller than that of naive subsets.

Worth noting for this clone: Antigen unknown. Within the sample, other DNA sequences also encode this same CDR3.

The method was immunoSEQ multiplex PCR; TCRdb's version includes in-frame clones alone and lacks a portion of them. The sample yields 2 million to 2.5 million clones, approximately 94% seen once. Sequenced sample: naive CD4+ T cells sorted from blood. Subset: CD45RA+ positively selected. V usage is TRBV6-5 and J usage is TRBJ1-5, with D maybe TRBD1 (6 bases). The sequence derives from a young man in good health. The CDR3 nucleotides read TGTGCCAGCAGGGACAGTAGCAATCAGCCCCAGCATTTT. It is translated as CASRDSSNQPQHF.